A selection of T cell receptor beta chains follows, all from one sample in a study of glioma-infiltrating T cells after dendritic cell vaccination. The method was immunoSEQ multiplex PCR; TCRdb's version includes in-frame clones alone and lacks a portion of them. The sample includes around 37,000 clones, about 80% of them seen just once. The specimen comprised blood, sampled before dendritic cell vaccination. The receptors were gathered from a human donor with glioblastoma. Both conserved end residues are part of each CDR3. Fields, in order: D gene, clone size, J gene, V gene, CDR3 DNA, CDR3 protein. D genes are given only for firm matches. Expanded clones get a size class; other rows say once, few or many, or leave the size out.

>NA|once|TRBJ1-2|TRBV7-3
TGTGCCAGCAGCTTAACCGGCGGGGTCTTCTATGGCTACACCTTC
CASSLTGGVFYGYTF
>TRBD1|NA|TRBJ2-2|TRBV11-2
TGTGCCAGCAGCTTAGGGGTCGGGACAGGGGTTACCGGGGAGCTGTTTTTT
CASSLGVGTGVTGELFF
>NA|NA|TRBJ2-4|TRBV5-1
TGCGCCAGCAGCTTGGTTCCGACGGAGGACATTCAGTACTTC
CASSLVPTEDIQYF
>NA|NA|TRBJ2-2|TRBV5-5
TGTGCCAGCAGCTGGCAGGGCTCCGGGGAGCTGTTTTTT
CASSWQGSGELFF
>NA|NA|TRBJ1-5|TRBV27
TGTGCAATTGGGGCTAATCAGCCCCAGCATTTT
CAIGANQPQHF
>NA|NA|TRBJ1-1|TRBV11-2
TGTGCCAGCAGCTCTTGGGGGGGAGTAGCTTTCTTT
CASSSWGGVAFF
>TRBD1|NA|TRBJ2-1|TRBV11-3
TGTGCCAGCAGCTCACGACAGGGGATGTACAATGAGCAGTTCTTC
CASSSRQGMYNEQFF
>TRBD1|NA|TRBJ1-5|TRBV19
TGTGCCAGTAGTAGGCCGGGACAGGGAATTACTCAGCCCCAGCATTTT
CASSRPGQGITQPQHF
>NA|NA|TRBJ1-6|TRBV10-3
TGTGCCATCAGACTCGAGGGGGAAAATTCACCCCTCCACTTT
CAIRLEGENSPLHF
>TRBD1|NA|TRBJ2-7|TRBV7-6
TGTGCCAGCAGCGGAAGGACAGGGACCTACGAGCAGTACTTC
CASSGRTGTYEQYF
>NA|NA|TRBJ1-4|TRBV4-3
TGCGCCAGCAGCCAAGATCAGAGGGGGGGGAATGAAAAACTGTTTTTT
CASSQDQRGGNEKLFF
>TRBD2|few|TRBJ2-7|TRBV28
TGTGCCAGCAGTTCCATTAAGACTAGCGGGGGGAACTACGAGCAGTACTTC
CASSSIKTSGGNYEQYF
>NA|NA|TRBJ1-2|TRBV10-3
TGTGCCATCACACAGGAGAACTATGGCTACACCTTC
CAITQENYGYTF
>NA|few|TRBJ2-3|TRBV9
TGTGCCAGCAGCTTAGAACCGGGACACAACACAGATACGCAGTATTTT
CASSLEPGHNTDTQYF
>NA|NA|TRBJ2-1|TRBV10-3
TGTGCCATCAGTGAGCCGACGCCCCGGGGGGAGCAGTTCTTC
CAISEPTPRGEQFF
>NA|NA|TRBJ2-5|TRBV28
TGTGCCAGCAGTTTAGGGACACAAGAGACCCAGTACTTC
CASSLGTQETQYF
>TRBD1|NA|TRBJ1-5|TRBV6-6
TGTGCCAGCAGACACTGGAAGGGGGCTAGTCAGCCCCAGCATTTT
CASRHWKGASQPQHF
>NA|NA|TRBJ2-6|TRBV7-8
TGTGCCAGCAGCCCAGTGCCAGGGTTAGTTTTATACTCTGGGGCCAACGTCCTGACTTTC
CASSPVPGLVLYSGANVLTF
>TRBD2|NA|TRBJ2-7|TRBV4-3
TGCGCCAGCAGCCCACACCGGGGGGGGCTCGAGCAGTACTTC
CASSPHRGGLEQYF
>TRBD2|few|TRBJ2-3|TRBV6-4
TGTGCCAGCAGTGACTCTAGCGGGGGGGCCGATACGCAGTATTTT
CASSDSSGGADTQYF